This T cell receptor beta chain was identified during a study of graft-versus-host responses after intestinal transplantation. Study summary: Each patient got anti-thymocyte globulin induction, then tacrolimus and steroids for about 3 years.

Findings of the study overall: Recipient marrow showed GvH clones, some seen first in ileum or blood.

Bone marrow taken after transplant came from the posterior iliac crest or from another site that was chosen by the physician. TCRdb's copy holds only in-frame clones and misses some; the assay was immunoSEQ multiplex PCR. In the table there are 15,000 to 20,000 clones, around nine tenths of which are singletons. Regarding this clone: Its antigen is not known.

V was pared by 0 bases and J by 6 bases, with 13 bases between. This CDR3 has 15 amino acids. CDR1 and CDR2 from the germline V gene are SGHRS and YFSETQ. Sequences were derived from bone marrow, sampled 120 to 130 days after transplant. The source is a human patient who received an intestinal transplant, so some T cells may come from the graft donor. The chain joins TRBV5-1 to TRBJ1-5; TRBD1 is a possible D gene (5 bases). CDR3 coding DNA: TGCGCCAGCAGCTTGGGCGACAGTAGTGTTCAGCCCCAGCATTTT. It specifies CASSLGDSSVQPQHF.